This section outlines one T cell receptor (beta chain) sequence together with its context. Per the germline V gene, CDR1 is SGHTA and CDR2 is FQGNSA. Deletions cut 5 bases from V and 2 bases from J, with 10 bases between. CDR3 length: 13 amino acids. 60 Vbeta and 13 Jbeta primers were used in PCR. Produced via immunoSEQ multiplex PCR; TCRdb's table is partial and in-frame only. The sample lists roughly 170,000 clones, 75% to 85% occurring once. The data stem from a study of cytomegalovirus exposure and HLA in healthy donors. The sequenced sample consisted of PBMCs. The source is a man between 25 and 39 years old in good health and CMV-seropositive. The chain recombines TRBV7-2 with TRBJ2-7, with unresolved D. CDR3 sequence: CASSPDTAYEQYF. The CDR3 coding sequence is TGTGCCAGCAGCCCAGACACCGCCTACGAGCAGTACTTC.